This entry features one TCR beta chain sequence. The antigen remains unidentified. This sample was taken from a study of blood T cells in healthy people across ages. Whole-study findings and limits: Roughly linearly, TCR beta diversity per million T cells fell as age increased.

At least 6 micrograms of total RNA were extracted per sample. PCR was performed a second time for 7 to 11 cycles using a sample-barcoded 5' primer and a J-beta primer mix. Each CDR3 protein gets one entry after TCRdb re-called the 5' RACE reads with MiXCR. The data contain 1.5 million or so distinct CDR3 sequences, 40% to 45% of them singletons. The germline V gene has CDR1 DFQATT and CDR2 SNEGSKA (reference sequence). J was trimmed by 5 bases and V by 0 bases; bases with no gene match: 7. The CDR3 sequence is 16 residues long. Sequences were obtained from blood. The J gene is TRBJ2-3, the V gene TRBV20-1, with 11 bases lining up with TRBD1. This TCR was sampled from a woman aged 18-29 years in good health. CDR3 bases: TGCAGTGCTAGAGATAGTGGACAGGGGGCTGGAGATACGCAGTATTTT. Its translation: CSARDSGQGAGDTQYF.